These T cell receptor beta chains were read from a single sample in a study of graft-versus-host responses after intestinal transplantation. Assay used: immunoSEQ multiplex PCR; TCRdb lists only in-frame clones, some missing. Counted here are 15,000 to 20,000 clones, approximately 79% occurring once; the ten biggest clones make up about 5.5%. Sequencing used ileum tissue, obtained 17 days after transplant. These receptor sequences come from a human patient who received an intestinal transplant, so some T cells may come from the graft donor. Each CDR3 is given with its conserved first and last residue. D genes are given only for firm matches. Rows may omit the clone size; those that give it use once, few, many or a size class.

j_gene,abundance,v_gene,d_gene,CDR3nt,CDR3aa
TRBJ2-5,NA,TRBV9,TRBD2,TGTGCCAGCAGCGCTGGGGGACTAGCGGGAGGAAAGGAGACCCAGTACTTC,CASSAGGLAGGKETQYF
TRBJ2-7,NA,TRBV7-6,NA,TGTGCCAGCAGCTTAGACGAAGGCACCACTCTAGGCGAGCAGTACTTC,CASSLDEGTTLGEQYF
TRBJ2-7,NA,TRBV6-6,TRBD1,TGTGCCAGCAGTTACGCCGGGACAGGGGCAAATGAGCAGTACTTC,CASSYAGTGANEQYF
TRBJ2-7,NA,TRBV6-5,TRBD1,TGTGCCAGCAGTTGGGCGACAGGGTCGGCCTACGAGCAGTACTTC,CASSWATGSAYEQYF
TRBJ2-7,few,TRBV5-6,NA,TGTGCCAGCAGCTTGCAAACAAACTCCGAGCAGTACTTC,CASSLQTNSEQYF
TRBJ2-1,NA,TRBV5-1,TRBD1,TGCGCCAGCAGCTTGTGGGACAGCTCCTACAATGAGCAGTTCTTC,CASSLWDSSYNEQFF
TRBJ2-1,once,TRBV7-2,NA,TGTGCCAGCAGCTTATCTTGGGGCTCCTACAATGAGCAGTTCTTC,CASSLSWGSYNEQFF
TRBJ1-1,NA,TRBV27,NA,TGTGCCAGCAGTTCGGGTTGGGGGCGGGACACTGAAGCTTTCTTT,CASSSGWGRDTEAFF
TRBJ1-1,NA,TRBV4-3,NA,TGCGCCAGCAGCCATCAGGGTGGGAACACTGAAGCTTTCTTT,CASSHQGGNTEAFF
TRBJ1-3,few,TRBV4-3,TRBD1,TGCGCCAGCAGCCTTGACCGGGACAGGGGGCCCGGAAACACCATATATTTT,CASSLDRDRGPGNTIYF
TRBJ2-5,once,TRBV7-7,TRBD2,TGTGCTAGCAGCGGGGGGCCTAAAGAGACCCAGTACTTC,CASSGGPKETQYF
TRBJ2-3,NA,TRBV19,TRBD2,TGTGCCAGTAGTATAGGAGCGGGGGGCACAGATACGCAGTATTTT,CASSIGAGGTDTQYF
TRBJ2-7,NA,TRBV7-6,NA,TGTGCCAGCAGCTTAGCGGGGGGACCCTCCTACGAGCAGTACTTC,CASSLAGGPSYEQYF
TRBJ2-7,NA,TRBV10-3,NA,TGTGCCATCAGTGAGTCAGGCTACGGCGAGCAGTACTTC,CAISESGYGEQYF
TRBJ1-2,NA,TRBV28,NA,TGTGCCAGCAGTTTGGTATCATTCATAAACGGGATCTATGGCTACACCTTC,CASSLVSFINGIYGYTF
TRBJ1-1,few,TRBV2,NA,TGTGCCAGCAGTGTAAACGGCAACACTGAAGCTTTCTTT,CASSVNGNTEAFF